The text below deals with one TCR beta chain. This receptor's antigen is unknown. Base qualities are not at hand, and no much larger clone is one base apart. This sample is drawn from a study of cytomegalovirus exposure and HLA in healthy donors (dated by TCRdb to about 2017). Regarding the study in general: An earlier analysis of some 550 of the donors reported roughly 300 Gb of sequence data and roughly 110 million unique TCR beta sequences from roughly 180 million T cells. Approximately 310 gigabases of sequencing data and around 85 million unique TCR sequences made up an early release that covered approximately 620 HLA-typed donors. The genetic ancestry cluster associated with self-reported Caucasian donors included about 81% of the approximately 430 genotyped donors. The aim of the study was to test whether cataloging public T cell receptors could identify signatures of past pathogen exposure. The T cell repertoires of under 700 subjects were profiled by immunosequencing and related to cytomegalovirus serostatus. Along with the approximately 700-subject first cohort, a separate validation cohort of about 110 different subjects was used. To predict cytomegalovirus infection status, the study brought together high-throughput TCR immunosequencing, statistical association of individual TCRs with disease status, and machine learning. To study patterns of TCR occurrence, a later analysis re-analyzed previously published TCR beta repertoires from just over 650 donors and added high-resolution HLA genotyping. Rather than drawing on any new phenotypic data, the later analysis identified candidate immune exposures from TCR beta sequences and the way those sequences occurred across donors. To decide whether each TCR beta V gene segment behaved as functional or pseudogenic, an earlier analysis of over 500 of the donors relied on high-throughput TCR beta sequencing. Donor age, sex, ethnicity and CMV serostatus were compiled together with the repertoire data. Genome-wide SNP genotypes for about 55% of the 666 donors were used in a later genetic analysis, which treated that subset as a discovery cohort. All discovery cohort repertoires had been generated on a single sequencing platform. Both class I and class II loci were covered by HLA typing, at four-digit resolution. Typing coverage differed by locus: A, B, C, DRB1 and DQB1 were typed in roughly 620-640 donors, DQA1 in approximately 520, DPA1 in 600 to 610, and DPB1 in just under 490. Because of strong linkage in the cohort, five DR-DQ haplotypes were treated as single units for association and clustering. Among 300 to 500 genotyped donors of the cohort, an average of around 250,000 unique TCR beta nucleotide sequences was sequenced per donor, of which about 19% were non-productive.

The cohort was made up of roughly 670 healthy bone marrow donors. Cohort members were all nominally healthy when sampled, although unrecorded immune exposures were likely present. The donor tested CMV seronegative, placing the donor among the 350 or so seronegative members of the cohort. A peripheral blood sample was collected from each donor, and TCR beta sequencing was performed on peripheral blood mononuclear cells. Genomic DNA extraction from the blood cell samples was performed with the Qiagen DNeasy Blood Extraction Kit. Overall study outcomes, separate from this receptor: According to the authors, the approach could potentially be generalized to other disease states and immunological phenotypes. For the cohort, immune exposure information was limited to CMV serostatus. In a later analysis, around 15,000 TCR beta sequences were associated with specific HLA alleles at a false discovery rate of 0.05. A further reported finding was that TCR beta sequences accurately predicted the HLA-A and HLA-B alleles for most subjects in the first cohort. In both the original and validation cohorts, the classifier was reported to diagnose cytomegalovirus status with high specificity and sensitivity. In a later genetic analysis, a missense DCLRE1C variant was associated with V-gene and J-gene trimming of TCR beta chains, and the association was replicated in an independent cohort. In this cohort, only TCR beta chains were sequenced, and detectable features were limited by the absence of alpha or paired-chain data. Correlated functional status among segregating V segments might be attributable to linkage disequilibrium, but an unknown experimental factor could not be ruled out. The study listed 164 TCR beta chains as associated with cytomegalovirus. In a later analysis, several top co-occurrence clusters were reported to appear linked to parvovirus B19, influenza, CMV and Epstein-Barr virus. According to a later analysis, most CMV-associated TCR beta chains appeared to be HLA-restricted, and the HLA associations seemed to be driven largely by CMV exposure. The sequencing pipeline was judged likely to have produced a cluster of highly shared sequence variants as a technical artifact. In a later genetic analysis, fewer N-insertions in productive TCRs were reported among donors in an Asian-associated ancestry cluster than the roughly 640-donor mean. Across donors, most TCR sequences were observed very rarely, whereas some public TCRs were present in many individuals. Because the 87-base-pair reads could not distinguish some IMGT-functional V segments, including TRBV6-2 and TRBV6-3, those segments were excluded. In an earlier analysis of 587 of the donors, most TCR beta V segments appeared in productive rearrangements about 87% or about 30% of the time, broadly matching IMGT annotations. In a later analysis, TCR association rates were found to vary across HLA loci, with the most associated TCRs seen for DRB1 alleles and the fewest for HLA-C alleles. In a later analysis, HLA-associated TCR beta chains were found to be more clonally expanded and to have lower generation probabilities than equally common non-associated chains. Approximately 18 rarely observed V segments, including chromosome 9 orphons, were excluded from the earlier analysis of about 610 of the donors because counts were too low. Sequencing depth was assumed to be roughly uniform across donors in the presence/absence analyses, though that assumption may not hold. In vitro tests confirmed that a few of the cytomegalovirus-associated TCR beta chains recognize cytomegalovirus antigens. Because HLA typing was missing for some donors at each locus, association tests included only the typed subset. When HLA alleles, especially DR and DQ, strongly co-occurred, TCR associations were difficult to assign to individual alleles.

The protocol used for the library was the immunoSEQ multiplex PCR assay. A mixture of 60 forward primers for TCR Vbeta segments and 13 reverse primers for TCR Jbeta segments was used in the multiplex PCR. A multiplex PCR assay on genomic DNA amplified the CDR3 region of rearranged TCR beta genes. On the Illumina HiSeq System, the amplified TCR beta libraries were sequenced as 87-base-pair reads. The original methods were these. A later analysis tallied roughly 78 million unique TCR beta chains across the 700 or so repertoires, and about 12 million of those chains were shared by two or more donors. Raw reads were error-corrected and collapsed into unique sequences by a nearest-neighbor algorithm in which closely related sequences were merged to remove PCR and sequencing errors. Alignment of CDR3 sequences to IMGT reference sequences was used to assign V, D and J gene segments. For a sequence to be retained, a match of at least six nucleotides to both a V gene segment and a J gene segment was required. Rearrangements were classified as productive when the CDR3 lacked stop codons and remained in frame with V and J, and all other rearrangements were classified as non-productive. Following IMGT convention, CDR3 was defined as the stretch from the second conserved V-encoded cysteine up to the conserved J-encoded phenylalanine. The earlier analysis of 587 of the donors excluded any sequence lacking an unambiguous match to a single V gene segment. In an earlier analysis of more than 500 of the donors, a V segment was called functional when productive rearrangements were above 56.7%, and segregating when the standard deviation between donors exceeded 5%. A statistical classification framework was developed to diagnose cytomegalovirus status using the catalog of TCR beta chain sequences. V and J gene assignment, in a later analysis, came from comparing TCR nucleotide sequences with IMGT/GENE-DB human TR gene sequences. The TCRdist pipeline was used in a later analysis to assign CDR3 sequences and most-parsimonious VDJ recombination scenarios. In a later analysis, each TCR beta chain was defined by its CDR3 amino acid sequence together with its V-gene family, and reads without a unique V-gene family were excluded. To address suspected cross-contamination and a sequencing artifact, a later analysis removed 592 highly shared, low-generation-probability nucleotide sequences. A later analysis calculated a clonal expansion index for each public chain from normalized within-repertoire ranks of inferred template counts. In a later analysis, generation probabilities were computed with a VDJ recombination model fitted to out-of-frame rearrangements, and the resulting probabilities were checked against IGoR. In a later analysis, TCR-TCR, TCR-HLA and TCR-CMV co-occurrence was scored with hypergeometric tests, and a repertoire-size bias correction was applied to TCR pairs. A later analysis estimated false discovery rates by permuting HLA or CMV assignments 20 times. In a later analysis, co-occurring TCRs were grouped using DBSCAN, with TCRdist sequence similarity added in when clustering inside HLA-allele-positive subsets. Repertoires with fewer than 30,000 or more than 120,000 public chains, plus five repertoires with anomalous nucleotide sharing, were excluded from co-occurrence clustering. Imported from immuneACCESS, the table was reduced by TCRdb to in-frame sequences with V and J called. These copies leave out some clones; in studies compared against another copy, an unresolved V gene accounts for under half, and the cause of the remainder is not known. Clonal size and the V and J genes are those of that table, whereas D and trimming came from the DNA. The sample yields roughly 100,000 clones; around 70% were counted once. 0.65% to 0.85% of the sample comes from the top ten.

The V end loses 2 bases and the J end loses 0 bases, and a stretch of 10 bases separates them. Per the germline V gene (reference sequence), MNHNY is the CDR1 and SVGAGI is the CDR2. Counted from cysteine to phenylalanine, this CDR3 has 15 amino acids. Only the CDR3 region is kept as DNA, spanning 45 bases read in frame from base 1. The TCR comes from a boy aged 5-17 years in good health and CMV-seronegative. The specimen was PBMCs. This sequence uses TRBV6-6 and TRBJ1-1, with the D gene call left open. The bases read TGTGCCAGCAGTTACCTGGGCAGACTGAACACTGAAGCTTTCTTT. This sequence encodes CASSYLGRLNTEAFF.